A single sample gave rise to the 22 T cell receptor beta chains below, sequenced in a study of blood T cell repertoires in COVID-19 (TCRdb year 2020). Library preparation was by the immunoSEQ multiplex PCR assay. TCRdb obtained this table from immuneACCESS and retained in-frame rearrangements with V and J assigned. These tables miss some clones; where compared with another copy, unresolved V genes account for less than half of the shortfall, and the remainder is unexplained. This sample holds under 250,000 clones; about four fifths were observed only once. Of the sample, 4% to 5.5% falls within the top ten clones. Sequencing was performed on peripheral blood. The receptors here all came from a man in his fifties or sixties with active or convalescent COVID-19.

The chain uses TRBV6-4 and TRBJ1-1; 7 bases are a match to TRBD1. The germline V gene has CDR1 MRHNA and CDR2 SNTAGT. Trimming cost V 6 bases and J 0 bases; bases outside gene matches: 7. The CDR3 is 15 residues long. In nucleotides, the CDR3 is TGTGCCAGCAGGCGACAGGGACAGATGAACACTGAAGCTTTCTTT. It is translated as CASRRQGQMNTEAFF.

This chain connects TRBV27 to TRBJ2-1, with TRBD1 matching 11 bases. The CDR3 is made up of 15 amino acids. V dropped 5 bases and J dropped 3; count of bases not matched to a gene: 3. The germline CDR1 and CDR2 sequences are MNHEY and SMNVEV (reference sequence). The CDR3 DNA follows: TGTGCCAGCAGTCGTGGGACAGGGGGCTACAATGAGCAGTTCTTC. Its protein product is CASSRGTGGYNEQFF.

The chain has TRBV2 and TRBJ2-3; 16 bases are shared with TRBD2. The CDR3 is 16 amino acids. Germline CDR1 is SNHLY and CDR2 is FYNNEI. With V trimmed by 5 bases and J by 7 bases, 6 bases remained unmatched. CDR3 nucleotides: TGTGCCAGCAGTCTCGGGACTAGCGGGGGGGCGCATACGCAGTATTTT. Protein sequence: CASSLGTSGGAHTQYF.

V is TRBV9 and J is TRBJ2-7; TRBD2 is a possible D gene (6 bases). Trimming pared 5 bases from V and 3 bases from J, leaving 15 bases between. The CDR3 is 14 amino acids. Germline values: CDR1 SGDLS, CDR2 YYNGEE. The CDR3 protein is CASSIGGSSYEQYF. CDR3 nucleotide sequence: TGTGCCAGCAGTATCGGGGGTTCGAGCTACGAGCAGTACTTC.

The chain uses TRBV30 and TRBJ1-1; 7 positions agree with TRBD1. V dropped 3 bases and J dropped 2; count of bases not matched to a gene: 3. Germline V gene lookup returns CDR1 GTSNPN and CDR2 SVGIG (reference sequence). The CDR3 loop spans 13 amino acids. The CDR3 loop is CAWRPGGNTEAFF. The CDR3 DNA reads as TGTGCCTGGAGGCCAGGGGGAAACACTGAAGCTTTCTTT.

The chain employs TRBV2 and TRBJ1-2; 7 bases are shared with TRBD1. CDR1 SNHLY and CDR2 FYNNEI come from the germline V gene. The CDR3 consists of 17 residues. J was trimmed by 3 bases and V by 8 bases; bases with no gene match: 18. CDR3 residues: CASSPSFDRVLDYGYTF. CDR3 DNA: TGTGCCAGCTCCCCTTCCTTTGACAGGGTTCTGGACTATGGCTACACCTTC.

This clone was observed a few times. The V gene is TRBV5-1, the J gene TRBJ2-7, with a tentative D call TRBD1 (6 bases). Per the germline V gene, CDR1 is SGHRS and CDR2 is YFSETQ. There are 14 residues in the CDR3. The V end lost 3 bases, the J end lost 2 bases, and 12 bases lay between the germline ends. The CDR3 is CASSWTAATYEQYF. The DNA of the CDR3 is TGCGCCAGCAGCTGGACAGCGGCGACCTACGAGCAGTACTTC. The variable domain in full, with the rest retrieved from reference TRBV5-1 and TRBJ2-7, is KAGVTQTPRYLIKTRGQQVTLSCSPISGHRSVSWYQQTPGQGLQFLFEYFSETQRNKGNFPGRFSGRQFSNSRSEMNVSTLELGDSALYLCASSWTAATYEQYFGPGTRLTVT.

The V gene is TRBV15, the J gene TRBJ2-6; TRBD1 agrees at 10 bases. V trimming: 0 bases; J trimming: 4 bases; junction bases outside the gene matches: 3. The CDR3 contains 17 residues. CDR1 and CDR2 (germline): LNHNV, YYDKDF (reference sequence). This CDR3 reads CATSREDRGRGANVLTF. DNA of the CDR3: TGTGCCACCAGCAGAGAAGACAGGGGGCGCGGGGCCAACGTCCTGACTTTC.

This clone was observed a few times. The chain couples TRBV7-3 to TRBJ2-3, with D tentatively TRBD2 (5 bases). The CDR3 runs to 15 residues. Germline V gene lookup returns CDR1 SGHTA and CDR2 FQGTGA. V dropped 5 bases and J dropped 6 bases, with 18 bases sitting between them. The CDR3 loop is CASSPGVGSIDTQYF. The CDR3 DNA follows: TGTGCCAGCAGCCCTGGGGTAGGGAGTATTGATACGCAGTATTTT. The variable domain in full, with the rest retrieved from reference TRBV7-3 and TRBJ2-3, is GAGVSQTPSNKVTEKGKYVELRCDPISGHTALYWYRQSLGQGPEFLIYFQGTGAADDSGLPNDRFFAVRPEGSVSTLKIQRTERGDSAVYLCASSPGVGSIDTQYFGPGTRLTVL.

The chain links TRBV29-1 to TRBJ2-5; 12 bases agree with TRBD2. Germline V gene lookup returns CDR1 SQVTM and CDR2 ANQGSEA. The length of the CDR3 is 19 residues. With V trimmed by 2 bases and J by 1 base, 14 bases remained unmatched. The CDR3 sequence is CSVELPGLAGGTLQETQYF. CDR3 nucleotides: TGCAGCGTTGAACTACCGGGGCTAGCGGGGGGGACACTCCAAGAGACCCAGTACTTC.

J is TRBJ1-1 and V is TRBV7-3; D possibly corresponds to TRBD1 (6 bases). Trimming left V 2 bases short and J 3 bases short, with 16 bases between. The CDR3 contains 16 residues. CDR1 and CDR2 (germline): SGHTA, FQGTGA. The DNA of the CDR3 is TGTGCCAGCAGCTTACTCGGTATAGGGGGGGACACTGAAGCTTTCTTT. This translates into CASSLLGIGGDTEAFF.

This clone was detected once. J is TRBJ1-2 and V is TRBV27; weak D call: TRBD1 (6 bases). This CDR3 contains 13 residues. V was cut by 6 bases and J by 0 bases, with 8 bases left in between. Germline V lookup: CDR1 MNHEY, CDR2 SMNVEV (reference sequence). CDR3: CASRGTTNYGYTF. The DNA of the CDR3 is TGTGCCAGCAGGGGGACAACTAACTATGGCTACACCTTC.

Here the CDR3 DNA reads TGTGCCAGCAGTGAAGGGTCCTTACAGGGTATTGGCTACACCTTC. As protein: CASSEGSLQGIGYTF. The V gene is TRBV6-1, the J gene TRBJ1-2; D is possibly TRBD1 (6 bases). Germline values: CDR1 MNHNS, CDR2 SASEGT. This CDR3 comprises 15 residues. The V end lost 1 base, the J end lost 7 bases, and 16 bases lay between the germline ends.

J is TRBJ2-1 and V is TRBV7-8; D gene unclear. Trimming shortened V by 5 bases and J by 9 bases, and 11 bases separated the two germline ends. Per the germline V gene, CDR1 is SGHVS and CDR2 is FQNEAQ. The CDR3 has 12 amino acids. CDR3 DNA: TGTGCCAGCAGCCCCCCTGAGGCTGAGCAGTTCTTC. Encoded protein: CASSPPEAEQFF.

The rearrangement uses TRBV18 and TRBJ2-7; 8 bases fit TRBD2. With V trimmed by 5 bases and J by 3 bases, 12 bases remained unmatched. CDR3 length equals 16 residues. Germline CDR1 is KGHSH and CDR2 is LQKENI. CDR3 in DNA: TGTGCCAGCTCAGACCCTGCGGCGGGGGGTCACTACGAGCAGTACTTC. It codes for CASSDPAAGGHYEQYF.

V gene TRBV3-1 (or the pseudogene TRBV3-2) combines with J gene TRBJ1-4, with D perhaps TRBD1 (6 bases). V was cut by 4 bases and J by 7 bases, with 16 bases left in between. The CDR3 is made up of 15 amino acids. CDR1 and CDR2 (germline): LGHDT, YNNKEL (reference sequence). CDR3 sequence: CASSPGGGRGEKLFF. The CDR3 nucleotides read TGTGCCAGCAGCCCCGGGGGGGGGCGAGGTGAAAAACTGTTTTTT.

The rearrangement uses TRBV6-6 and TRBJ2-2; 7 nucleotides agree with TRBD2. V lost 8 bases to trimming and J lost 3 bases; unmatched junction nucleotides: 12. CDR1 is MNHNY, CDR2 SVGAGI, per germline (reference sequence). This CDR3 is built from 16 residues. As DNA, the CDR3 is TGTGCCAGCGCCCCCCCAGCGGGGTTTTACACCGGGGAGCTGTTTTTT. Its translation: CASAPPAGFYTGELFF.

This chain links TRBV5-1 with TRBJ2-2, with TRBD1 matching 7 bases. Germline V gene sequence: CDR1 SGHRS, CDR2 YFSETQ. V lost 0 bases, J lost 2 bases, and 4 bases stayed unmatched. CDR3 length: 16 amino acids. CDR3 protein: CASSLVGTANTGELFF. The CDR3 region has the DNA TGCGCCAGCAGCTTGGTTGGGACAGCCAACACCGGGGAGCTGTTTTTT.

The chain joins TRBV2 to TRBJ2-7; TRBD1 agrees at 8 bases. CDR1 is SNHLY and CDR2 is FYNNEI in the germline V gene. V trimming: 7 bases; J trimming: 5 bases; junction bases outside the gene matches: 7. The CDR3 consists of 13 residues. For the CDR3, the DNA is TGTGCCAGCACCTTGGACAGGGAACACGAGCAGTACTTC. Encoded protein: CASTLDREHEQYF.

This clone was seen once. The chain is built from TRBV6-6 and TRBJ1-1; 7 bases are shared with TRBD1. The CDR3 runs 16 residues. CDR1 is MNHNY and CDR2 is SVGAGI in the germline V gene (reference sequence). V shed 0 bases and J 7 bases; nucleotides not matched to a gene: 11. For the CDR3, the DNA is TGTGCCAGCAGTTACTCTCCGCCCGGGACAGCCCGTGAAGCTTTCTTT. Protein product: CASSYSPPGTAREAFF.

The chain recombines TRBV5-1 with TRBJ1-4; D is possibly TRBD1 (5 bases). Per the germline V gene, CDR1 is SGHRS and CDR2 is YFSETQ. V was shortened by 0 bases and J by 7 bases, with 16 bases between the two germline ends. The CDR3 has 16 residues. The DNA for the CDR3 is TGCGCCAGCAGCTTGGGATATGGAGGGGAGGTTGAAAAACTGTTTTTT. It yields the protein CASSLGYGGEVEKLFF.

The gene calls are TRBV6-5 and TRBJ2-7, with 8 bases identical to TRBD1. Germline-derived CDR1 and CDR2 are MNHEY and SVGAGI. There are 13 residues in the CDR3. The junction had 3 bases not matched to a gene; V was cut back by 2 bases and J by 6 bases. CDR3 in amino acids: CASSYLQGAEQYF. The CDR3 DNA is TGTGCCAGCAGTTACCTTCAGGGGGCCGAGCAGTACTTC.